A single sample gave rise to the 3 T cell receptor beta chains below, sequenced in a study of blood T cell repertoires in COVID-19. Libraries were prepared by immunoSEQ multiplex PCR; TCRdb keeps only in-frame clonotypes and omits some of them. The table shows 100,000 to 150,000 clones, with roughly 90% occurring only once. What was sequenced was peripheral blood. The source is a man aged 50-59 years with active COVID-19.

The rearrangement joins TRBV18 to TRBJ1-2, with D possibly TRBD1 on 5 matching bases. Germline V gene lookup returns CDR1 KGHSH and CDR2 LQKENI. The CDR3 sequence is 14 residues long. V was trimmed by 6 bases and J by 6 bases, leaving 17 bases between them. The CDR3 here is CASSQGQERNGYTF. CDR3 nucleotide sequence: TGTGCCAGCTCCCAAGGACAAGAGAGGAATGGCTACACCTTC.

V is TRBV19 and J is TRBJ2-2; 7 positions match TRBD1. V lost 4 bases, J lost 6 bases, and 2 bases stayed unmatched. The CDR3 extends over 13 amino acids. The germline gives CDR1 LNHDA, CDR2 SQIVND (reference sequence). CDR3 in DNA: TGTGCCAGTAGTACAGACAGGGCCGGGGAGCTGTTTTTT. Translated, it gives CASSTDRAGELFF. The variable domain in full, with the rest retrieved from reference TRBV19 and TRBJ2-2, is DGGITQSPKYLFRKEGQNVTLSCEQNLNHDAMYWYRQDPGQGLRLIYYSQIVNDFQKGDIAEGYSVSREKKESFPLTVTSAQKNPTAFYLCASSTDRAGELFFGEGSRLTVL.

The V call is TRBV2, the J call TRBJ2-2; tentative D call: TRBD1 (6 bases). The CDR3 has 13 amino acids. Germline assignment: CDR1 SNHLY and CDR2 FYNNEI. V was cut by 9 bases and J by 4 bases, with 12 bases left in between. This CDR3 is CASKLGGTGELFF. In nucleotides, the CDR3 is TGTGCCAGTAAATTAGGGGGCACCGGGGAGCTGTTTTTT.